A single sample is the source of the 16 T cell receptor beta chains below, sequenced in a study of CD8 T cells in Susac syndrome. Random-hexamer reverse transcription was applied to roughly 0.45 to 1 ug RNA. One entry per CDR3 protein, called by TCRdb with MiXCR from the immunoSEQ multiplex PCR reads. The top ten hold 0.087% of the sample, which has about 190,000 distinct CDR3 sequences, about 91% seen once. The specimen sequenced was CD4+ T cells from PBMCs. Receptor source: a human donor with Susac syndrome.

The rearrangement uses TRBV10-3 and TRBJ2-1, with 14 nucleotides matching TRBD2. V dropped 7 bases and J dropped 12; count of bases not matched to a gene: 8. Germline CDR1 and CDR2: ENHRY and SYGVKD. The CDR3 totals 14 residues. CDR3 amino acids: CAITSGLAGERQFF. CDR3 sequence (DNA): TGTGCCATCACTTCGGGACTAGCGGGAGAGCGGCAGTTCTTC.

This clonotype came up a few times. The CDR3 nucleotides read TGTGCCAGCAGTTGGGACAGGGGGAAGCAGTACTTC. It codes for CASSWDRGKQYF. V is TRBV28 and J is TRBJ2-7, with 11 bases lining up with TRBD1. CDR3 length equals 12 residues. Germline assignment: CDR1 MDHEN and CDR2 SYDVKM. Losses at the gene ends were 4 bases for V and 8 bases for J; bases not matched to a gene: 1.

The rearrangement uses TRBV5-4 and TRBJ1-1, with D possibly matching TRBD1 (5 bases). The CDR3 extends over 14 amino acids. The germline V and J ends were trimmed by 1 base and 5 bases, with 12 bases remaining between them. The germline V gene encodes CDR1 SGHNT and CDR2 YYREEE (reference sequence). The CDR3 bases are TGTGCCAGCAGCTTGTCGGGGGGTGTAACTGAAGCTTTCTTT. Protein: CASSLSGGVTEAFF.

For the CDR3, the DNA is TGTGCCAGTATACTCGGAAGCGGGGGGAGGAACACTGAAGCTTTCTTT. The encoded protein is CASILGSGGRNTEAFF. The rearrangement joins TRBV19 to TRBJ1-1, with a possible D match to TRBD1 (5 bases). Between the trimmed V and J ends, which lost 7 bases and 1 base, there was a span of 19 bases. The CDR3 has 16 amino acids. Germline CDR1 and CDR2: LNHDA and SQIVND (reference sequence).

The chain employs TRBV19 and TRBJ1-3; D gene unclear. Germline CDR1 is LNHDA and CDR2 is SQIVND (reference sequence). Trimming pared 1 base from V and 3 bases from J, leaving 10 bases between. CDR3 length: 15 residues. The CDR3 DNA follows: TGTGCCAGTAGTATAGCTCGACTCGATGGAAACACCATATATTTT. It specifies CASSIARLDGNTIYF.

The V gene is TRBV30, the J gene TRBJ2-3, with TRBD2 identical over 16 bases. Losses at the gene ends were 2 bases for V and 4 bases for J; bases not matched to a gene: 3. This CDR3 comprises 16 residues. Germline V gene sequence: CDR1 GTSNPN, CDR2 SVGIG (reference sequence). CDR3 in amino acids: CAWSLGLAGGPDTQYF. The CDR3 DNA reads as TGTGCCTGGAGTCTGGGACTAGCGGGGGGGCCAGATACGCAGTATTTT.

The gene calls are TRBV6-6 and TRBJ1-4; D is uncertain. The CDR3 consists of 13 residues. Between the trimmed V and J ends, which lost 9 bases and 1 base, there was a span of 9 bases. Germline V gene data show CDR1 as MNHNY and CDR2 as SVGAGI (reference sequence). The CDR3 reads CASGPGTNEKLFF. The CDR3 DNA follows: TGTGCCAGTGGTCCGGGAACTAATGAAAAACTGTTTTTT.

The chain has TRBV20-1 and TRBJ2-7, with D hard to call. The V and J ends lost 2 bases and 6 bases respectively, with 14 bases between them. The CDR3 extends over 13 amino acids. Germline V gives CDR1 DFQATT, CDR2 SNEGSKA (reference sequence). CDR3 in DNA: TGCAGTGCTAGATCACATGCCCGTGGCGAGCAGTACTTC. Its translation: CSARSHARGEQYF.

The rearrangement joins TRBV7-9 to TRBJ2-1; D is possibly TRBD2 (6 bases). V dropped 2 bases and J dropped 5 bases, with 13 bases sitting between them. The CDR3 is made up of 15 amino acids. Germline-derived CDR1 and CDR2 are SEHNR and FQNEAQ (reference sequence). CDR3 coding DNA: TGTGCCAGCAGCTTAAATCGGGGGAGGAACAATGAGCAGTTCTTC. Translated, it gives CASSLNRGRNNEQFF.

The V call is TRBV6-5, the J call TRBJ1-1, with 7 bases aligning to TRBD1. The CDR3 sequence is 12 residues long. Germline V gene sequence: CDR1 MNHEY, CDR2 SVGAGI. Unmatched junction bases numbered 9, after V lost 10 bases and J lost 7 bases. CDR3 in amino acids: CATANRGHEAFF. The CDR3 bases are TGTGCCACCGCCAACAGGGGTCATGAAGCTTTCTTT.

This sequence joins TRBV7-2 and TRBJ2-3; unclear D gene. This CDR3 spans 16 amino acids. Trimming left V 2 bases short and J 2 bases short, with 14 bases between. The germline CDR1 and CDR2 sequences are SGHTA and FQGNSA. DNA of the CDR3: TGTGCCAGCAGCTTAACGGGCAAGGAACTCACAGATACGCAGTATTTT. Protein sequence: CASSLTGKELTDTQYF. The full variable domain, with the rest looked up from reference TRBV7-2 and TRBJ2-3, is GAGVSQSPSNKVTEKGKDVELRCDPISGHTALYWYRQSLGQGLEFLIYFQGNSAPDKSGLPSDRFSAERTGGSVSTLTIQRTQQEDSAVYLCASSLTGKELTDTQYFGPGTRLTVL.

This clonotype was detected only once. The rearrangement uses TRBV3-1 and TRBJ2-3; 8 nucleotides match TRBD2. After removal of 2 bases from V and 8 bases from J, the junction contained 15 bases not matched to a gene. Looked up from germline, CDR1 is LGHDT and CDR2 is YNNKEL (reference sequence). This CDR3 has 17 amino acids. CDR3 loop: CASSQIRAGAEGGTQYF. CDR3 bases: TGTGCCAGCAGCCAAATACGAGCGGGGGCCGAAGGTGGTACGCAGTATTTT.

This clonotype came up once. The CDR3 nucleotides are TGCAGTGCTAGACGAGGGACATTCGACTATGGCTACACCTTC. Translation: CSARRGTFDYGYTF. This chain links TRBV20-1 with TRBJ1-2, with TRBD1 as a possible D gene (6 bases). The germline V gene has CDR1 DFQATT and CDR2 SNEGSKA (reference sequence). The CDR3 runs to 14 residues. V was pared by 2 bases and J by 3 bases, with 13 bases between.

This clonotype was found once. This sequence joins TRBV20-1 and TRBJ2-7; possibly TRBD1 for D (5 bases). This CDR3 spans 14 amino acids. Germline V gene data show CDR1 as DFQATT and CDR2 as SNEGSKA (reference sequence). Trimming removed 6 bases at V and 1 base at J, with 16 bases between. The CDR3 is CSASSDSVSYEQYF. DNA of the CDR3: TGCAGTGCCTCTAGTGACAGCGTTTCCTACGAGCAGTACTTC.

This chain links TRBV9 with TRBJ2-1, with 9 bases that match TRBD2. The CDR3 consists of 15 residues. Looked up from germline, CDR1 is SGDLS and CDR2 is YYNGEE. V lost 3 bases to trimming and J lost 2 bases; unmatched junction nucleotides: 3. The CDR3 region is CASSALAGPYNEQFF. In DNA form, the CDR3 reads TGTGCCAGCAGCGCCCTAGCGGGGCCCTACAATGAGCAGTTCTTC.

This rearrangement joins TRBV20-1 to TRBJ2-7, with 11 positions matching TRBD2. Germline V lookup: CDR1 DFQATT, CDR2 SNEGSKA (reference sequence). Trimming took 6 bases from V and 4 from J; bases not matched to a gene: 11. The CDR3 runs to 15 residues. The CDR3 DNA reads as TGCAGTGCCGACATAATGACTAGCGGGGCGTACGAGCAGTACTTC. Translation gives CSADIMTSGAYEQYF.